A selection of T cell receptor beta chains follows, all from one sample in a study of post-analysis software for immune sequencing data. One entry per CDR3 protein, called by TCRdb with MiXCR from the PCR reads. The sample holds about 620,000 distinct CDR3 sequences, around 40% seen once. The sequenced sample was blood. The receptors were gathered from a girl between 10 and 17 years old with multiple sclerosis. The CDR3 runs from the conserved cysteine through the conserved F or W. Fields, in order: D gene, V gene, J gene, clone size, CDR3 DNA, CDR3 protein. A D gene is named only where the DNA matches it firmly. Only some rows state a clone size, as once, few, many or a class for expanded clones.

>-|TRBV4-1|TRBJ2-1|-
TGCGCCAGCAGCCAAGATAGGGCCCAGCGCACCACCTACAATGAGCAGTTCTTC
CASSQDRAQRTTYNEQFF
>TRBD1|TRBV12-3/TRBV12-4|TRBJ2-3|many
TGTGCCAGCAGTCACGACAGGGGGAAGGTCGCAGATACGCAGTATTTT
CASSHDRGKVADTQYF
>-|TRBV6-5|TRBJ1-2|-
TGTGCCAGCAGTTACTCGAAGAGGAGGGAGTCGATCACCTTC
CASSYSKRRESITF
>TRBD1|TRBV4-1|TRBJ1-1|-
TGCGCCAGCAGCCCTCCCGGGACAGCTCACACTGAAGCTTTCTTT
CASSPPGTAHTEAFF
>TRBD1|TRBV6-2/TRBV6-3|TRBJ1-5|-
TGTGCCAGCAGTTACTCGACAGGGGGCCGTAATCAGCCCCAGCATTTT
CASSYSTGGRNQPQHF
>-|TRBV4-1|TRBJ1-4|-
TGCGCCAGCAGCCAAGAACCAGGCTCAAATGAAAAACTGTTTTTT
CASSQEPGSNEKLFF
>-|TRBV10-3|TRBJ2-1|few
TGTGCCATCAGTGAGTTGAGTTCGGATGAGCAGTTCTTC
CAISELSSDEQFF
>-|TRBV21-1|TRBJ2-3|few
TGTGCCAGCAGCAAATGTAGGGGAGGCACAGATACGCAGTATTTT
CASSKCRGGTDTQYF
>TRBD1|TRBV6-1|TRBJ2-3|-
TGTGCCACCCGAGACAGGGGGCGAACAGATACGCAGTATTTT
CATRDRGRTDTQYF
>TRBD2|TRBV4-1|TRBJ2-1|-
TGCGCCAGCAGCCAAGATCAGAGACTAGCGGTTTACAATGAGCAGTTCTTC
CASSQDQRLAVYNEQFF
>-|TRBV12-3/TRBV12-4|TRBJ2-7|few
TGTGCCAGCGGCGACAACGAGCAGTACTTC
CASGDNEQYF
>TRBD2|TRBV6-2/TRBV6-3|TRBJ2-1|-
TGTGCCAGCAGTTCCGGGACTAGCGGGTCCTACAAGGAGCAGTTCTTC
CASSSGTSGSYKEQFF
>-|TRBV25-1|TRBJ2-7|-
TGTGCCAGCAGTGGCCCTCGTGACAGGTCCAGCTCCTACGAGCAGTACTTC
CASSGPRDRSSSYEQYF
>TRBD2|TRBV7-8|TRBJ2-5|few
TGTGCCAGCAGCCCGGCGGGAGGAGGGGTAGAGACCCAGTACTTC
CASSPAGGGVETQYF
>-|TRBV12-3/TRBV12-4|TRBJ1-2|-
TGTGCCACCTCGACAGAGAGCTATGGCTACACCTTC
CATSTESYGYTF
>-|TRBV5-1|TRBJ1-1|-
TGCGCCAGCAGCTTTCGGCGGGGGGGATCCACCAAGAACACTGAAGCTTTCTTT
CASSFRRGGSTKNTEAFF
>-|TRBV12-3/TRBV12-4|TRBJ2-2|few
TGTGCCAGCAGTCCCCTAAGTCCCACCGGGGAGCTGTTTTTT
CASSPLSPTGELFF
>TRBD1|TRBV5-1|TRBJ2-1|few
TGCGCCAGCAGCATTACCGGGACAGGGTACAATGAGCAGTTCTTC
CASSITGTGYNEQFF
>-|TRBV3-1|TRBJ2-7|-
TGTGCCAGCAGCCAAGGCCCAGGGTACGAGCAGTACTTC
CASSQGPGYEQYF
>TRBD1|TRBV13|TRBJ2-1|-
TGTGCCACTGGGGGAGACAGGGGTTACAATGAGCAGTTCTTC
CATGGDRGYNEQFF
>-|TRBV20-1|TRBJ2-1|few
TGCAGTGCCCATCAGGGGTTTCATGACAATGAGCAGTTCTTC
CSAHQGFHDNEQFF
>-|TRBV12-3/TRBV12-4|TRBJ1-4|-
TGTGCCAGCAGGACCCCTAGGGGACTTGGGAATGAAAAACTGTTTTTT
CASRTPRGLGNEKLFF
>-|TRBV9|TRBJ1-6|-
TGTGCCAGCAGCGTAGCCAGGGAAATCTATAATTCACCCCTCCACTTT
CASSVAREIYNSPLHF
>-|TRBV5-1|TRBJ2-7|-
TGCGCCAGCAGGTTGCAGGGGGGGGTCTACGAGCAGTACTTC
CASRLQGGVYEQYF
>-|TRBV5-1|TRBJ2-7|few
TGCGCCAGCAGTATCTTGCCGGACACCTACGAGCAGTACTTC
CASSILPDTYEQYF
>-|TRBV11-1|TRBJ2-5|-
TGTGCCAGCAGTTACGACACAAACTGGGAGACCCAGTACTTC
CASSYDTNWETQYF
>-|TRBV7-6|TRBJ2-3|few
TGTGCCAGCGGAAAGGGGGTAGCGGCCCTTAGCACAGATACGCAGTATTTT
CASGKGVAALSTDTQYF
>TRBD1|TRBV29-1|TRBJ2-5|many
TGCAGCGTTCCCCCATCGACAGGGCAAGAGACCCAGTACTTC
CSVPPSTGQETQYF
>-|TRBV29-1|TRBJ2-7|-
TGCAGCGTTGAAGGGGGGGCGCAGAGCTACGAGCAGTACTTC
CSVEGGAQSYEQYF
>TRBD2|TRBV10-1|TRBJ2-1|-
TGCGCCAGCAGTGATCTGAGCGGGAGCTCCTACAGTGAGCAGTTCTTC
CASSDLSGSSYSEQFF
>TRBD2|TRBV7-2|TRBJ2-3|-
TGTGCCAGCAGGTACACGGGACTAGCAATTACAGATACGCAGTATTTT
CASRYTGLAITDTQYF
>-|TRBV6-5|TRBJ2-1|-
TGTGCCAGCAGTTACATCCGGGACTCTACTGAGCAGTTCTTC
CASSYIRDSTEQFF
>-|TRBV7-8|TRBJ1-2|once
TGTGCCAGCAGCTCTTCAGACGCTCCCAATGGCTACACCTTC
CASSSSDAPNGYTF
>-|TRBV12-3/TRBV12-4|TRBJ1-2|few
TGTGCCAGCAGTCCCTCTCGGGGGGGCTACACCTTC
CASSPSRGGYTF
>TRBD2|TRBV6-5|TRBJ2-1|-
TGTGCCAGCAGATTCGCGGGGGGTGATTACAATGAGCAGTTCTTC
CASRFAGGDYNEQFF
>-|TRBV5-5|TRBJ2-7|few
TGTGCCAGCAGCTTGGGCTGGAGCTCCTACGAGCAGTACTTC
CASSLGWSSYEQYF
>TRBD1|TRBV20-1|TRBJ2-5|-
TGCAGTGCTAGTCAGGGGGCGGGAGAGACCCAGTACTTC
CSASQGAGETQYF
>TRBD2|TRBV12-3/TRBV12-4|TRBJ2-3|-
TGTGCCAGCAGTTTCCTTGCGGGGGGGGGAGAGGATACGCAGTATTTT
CASSFLAGGGEDTQYF
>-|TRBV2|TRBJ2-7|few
TGTGCCAGCATGGCCCGGGAGTTCTACGAGCAGTACTTC
CASMAREFYEQYF
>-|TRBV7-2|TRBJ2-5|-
TGTGCCAGCAGCAGCCAGGGGCCTAACGTGGGGCAGTACTTC
CASSSQGPNVGQYF
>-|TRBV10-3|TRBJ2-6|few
TGTGCCATCAGTGAGTCGATGCATCGGACCGGGGCCTCTGGGGCCAACGTCCTGACTTTC
CAISESMHRTGASGANVLTF
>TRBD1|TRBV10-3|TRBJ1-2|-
TGTGCCACCGGGACAGGGGAGGACTATGGCTACACCTTC
CATGTGEDYGYTF
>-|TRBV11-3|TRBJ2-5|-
TGTGCCAGCAGTCCTTCGCGGTTGGAGACCCAGTACTTC
CASSPSRLETQYF
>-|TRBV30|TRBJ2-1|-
TGTGCCTGGAGGCAGGCGGGACCCTCCTACAATGAGCAGTTCTTC
CAWRQAGPSYNEQFF
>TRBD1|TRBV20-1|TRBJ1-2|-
TGCAGTGCTACTCTTACAGGGGGCAACTATGGCTACACCTTC
CSATLTGGNYGYTF
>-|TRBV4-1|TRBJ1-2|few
TGCGCCAGCTCCAGCCCCAGTGGCTACACCTTC
CASSSPSGYTF
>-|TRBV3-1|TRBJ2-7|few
TGTGCCAGCAGCCAAGCAGAGTACGAGCAGTACTTC
CASSQAEYEQYF
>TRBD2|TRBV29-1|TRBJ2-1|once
TGCAGCGTTGTTCTGGCGGGAGACTACAATAAGCAGTTCTTC
CSVVLAGDYNKQFF
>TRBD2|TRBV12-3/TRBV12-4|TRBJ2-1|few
TGTGCCAGCAGCTCGACTAGCGGGTCAACCTACAATGAGCAGTTCTTC
CASSSTSGSTYNEQFF
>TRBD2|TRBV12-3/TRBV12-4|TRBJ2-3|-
TGTGCCAGCAGAAAACTAGCGGGGGCCCTGGGGAGCACAGATACGCAGTATTTT
CASRKLAGALGSTDTQYF
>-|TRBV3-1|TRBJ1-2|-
TGTGCCAGCAGCCCTAATTGGGTCTACGGGGGCACAGACTATGGCTACACCTTC
CASSPNWVYGGTDYGYTF
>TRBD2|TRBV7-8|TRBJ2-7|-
TGTGCCAGCAGCTTAGGGAGGGCGCCGGGGGGGGAGCAGTACTTC
CASSLGRAPGGEQYF
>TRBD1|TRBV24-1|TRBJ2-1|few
TGTGCCACCAGTGAGTACAGGGGCGGCTACAATGAGCAGTTCTTC
CATSEYRGGYNEQFF
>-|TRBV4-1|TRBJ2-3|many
TGCGCCAGCAGCCAAGACGGGACTAGCACAGATACGCAGTATTTT
CASSQDGTSTDTQYF
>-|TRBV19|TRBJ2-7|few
TGTGCCAGTAGTCTCAACGACAGAACGTCCTACGAGCAGTACTTC
CASSLNDRTSYEQYF
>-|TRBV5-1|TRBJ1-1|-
TGCGCCAGCAGGATGCCGGGCCACTGGAAGGCTGAAGCTTTCTTT
CASRMPGHWKAEAFF
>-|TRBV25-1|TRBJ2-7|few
TGTGCCAGCAGTGACACGACAGTTTACGAGCAGTACTTC
CASSDTTVYEQYF